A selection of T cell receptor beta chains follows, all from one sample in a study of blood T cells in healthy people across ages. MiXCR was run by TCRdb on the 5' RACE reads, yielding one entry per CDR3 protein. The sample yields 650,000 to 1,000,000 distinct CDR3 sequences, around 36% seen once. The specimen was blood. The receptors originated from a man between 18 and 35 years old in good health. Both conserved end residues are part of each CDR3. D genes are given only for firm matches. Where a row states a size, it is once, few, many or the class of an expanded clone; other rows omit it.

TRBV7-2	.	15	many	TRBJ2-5	CASSLGGRTQETQYF	TGTGCCAGCAGCTTAGGCGGCAGGACACAAGAGACCCAGTACTTC
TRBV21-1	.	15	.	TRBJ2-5	CASSKVDRGMETQYF	TGTGCCAGCAGCAAGGTAGACAGGGGCATGGAGACCCAGTACTTC
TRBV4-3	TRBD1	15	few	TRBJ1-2	CASSQGQQGNYGYTF	TGCGCCAGCAGCCAAGGACAACAGGGGAACTATGGCTACACCTTC
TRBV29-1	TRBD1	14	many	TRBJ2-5	CSSATGSAGETQYF	TGCAGCTCCGCGACAGGGAGTGCAGGAGAGACCCAGTACTTC
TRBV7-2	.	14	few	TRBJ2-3	CASSSGEYVDTQYF	TGTGCCAGCAGCTCAGGGGAGTATGTGGATACGCAGTATTTT
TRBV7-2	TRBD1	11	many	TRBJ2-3	CASSLGTGTYF	TGTGCCAGCAGCTTAGGGACAGGGACGTATTTT
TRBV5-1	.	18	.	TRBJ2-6	CASSGYRLQGRRANVLTF	TGCGCCAGCAGCGGATACCGACTACAGGGCAGGCGGGCCAACGTCCTGACTTTC
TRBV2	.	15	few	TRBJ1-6	CATRGGSGNNSPLHF	TGTGCCACTAGAGGGGGAAGCGGGAATAATTCACCCCTCCACTTT
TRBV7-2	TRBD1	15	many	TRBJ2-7	CASSLGTGLTYEQYF	TGTGCCAGCAGCTTAGGGACAGGTCTTACGTACGAGCAGTACTTC
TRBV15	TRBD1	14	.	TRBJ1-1	CATSGTRQGTEAFF	TGTGCCACCAGCGGAACCCGACAGGGAACTGAAGCTTTCTTT
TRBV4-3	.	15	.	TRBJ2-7	CASSQDDGEYNEQYF	TGCGCCAGCAGCCAAGATGACGGAGAGTACAATGAGCAGTACTTC
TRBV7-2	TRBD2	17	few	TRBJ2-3	CASSRISSGGSTDTQYF	TGTGCCAGCAGCCGAATCTCTAGCGGGGGATCAACAGATACGCAGTATTTT
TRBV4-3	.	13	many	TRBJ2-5	CASSQEAEETQYF	TGCGCCAGCAGCCAAGAAGCAGAAGAGACCCAGTACTTC
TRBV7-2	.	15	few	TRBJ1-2	CASSLDSKTNYGYTF	TGTGCCAGCAGCTTAGATTCAAAAACTAACTATGGCTACACCTTC
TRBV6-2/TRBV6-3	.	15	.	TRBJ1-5	CASSIGGLGNQPQHF	TGTGCCAGCAGTATAGGGGGATTGGGCAATCAGCCCCAGCATTTT
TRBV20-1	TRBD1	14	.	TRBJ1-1	CSARAGQGNTEAFF	TGCAGTGCTAGAGCGGGACAGGGGAACACTGAAGCTTTCTTT
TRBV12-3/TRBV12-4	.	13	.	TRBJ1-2	CASSLGWNYGYTF	TGTGCCAGCAGTTTAGGATGGAACTATGGCTACACCTTC
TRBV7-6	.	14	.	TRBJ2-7	CASSLGGVYNEQYF	TGTGCCAGCAGCTTAGGGGGCGTTTACAATGAGCAGTACTTC
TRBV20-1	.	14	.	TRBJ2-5	CSAPKGGFQETQYF	TGCAGTGCTCCAAAGGGGGGCTTCCAAGAGACCCAGTACTTC
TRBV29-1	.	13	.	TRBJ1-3	CSAGSGSGNTIYF	TGCAGCGCCGGGTCAGGTTCTGGAAACACCATATATTTT
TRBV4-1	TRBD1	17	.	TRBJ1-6	CASSQGLGQGVDSPPHF	TGCGCCAGCAGCCAAGGACTTGGACAGGGCGTAGATTCACCCCCCCACTTT